Listed below are T cell receptor beta chains from one sample, sequenced in a study of blood T cells in healthy people across ages. Via MiXCR, TCRdb re-called the 5' RACE reads, giving one row per CDR3 protein. Here the sample spans 700,000 to 850,000 distinct CDR3 sequences, about 34% being singletons. The sequenced sample was blood. The receptors originated from a man aged 18 to 29 in good health. Both conserved end residues are part of each CDR3. The order of the fields is CDR3 DNA, CDR3 protein, D gene, J gene, CDR3 length, V gene, clone size. The D gene is left open where the match is weak. For some rows the clone size is stated as once, few or many, or as a class when expanded; others skip it.

TGTGCCAGCAGCCCCTATCCTTTGAGACAGGGAAACTATGGCTACACCTTC | CASSPYPLRQGNYGYTF | TRBD1 | TRBJ1-2 | 17 | TRBV7-2 | -
TGTGCCAGCACCCCAGGGAATAGCAATCAGCCCCAGCATTTT | CASTPGNSNQPQHF | - | TRBJ1-5 | 14 | TRBV7-6 | few
TGTGCCAGCAGCCCACCGGGACAGGCCTACAATGAGCAGTACTTC | CASSPPGQAYNEQYF | TRBD1 | TRBJ2-5 | 15 | TRBV7-9 | -
TGTGCCAGCAGGGAGGGCGGGGGGCCCCTCGATACGCAGTATTTT | CASREGGGPLDTQYF | TRBD2 | TRBJ2-3 | 15 | TRBV6-5 | -
TGTGCCAGCAGCGTAGCTAGCGGGGGGATCACCGGGGAGCTGTTTTTT | CASSVASGGITGELFF | TRBD2 | TRBJ2-2 | 16 | TRBV9 | few
TGCGCCAGCAGTATCGGGGGCCGAGGGACCCAGTTCTTC | CASSIGGRGTQFF | - | TRBJ2-1 | 13 | TRBV10-2 | -
TGTGCCAGCAGCGTAGACCTTAGCACAGATACGCAGTATTTT | CASSVDLSTDTQYF | - | TRBJ2-3 | 14 | TRBV9 | many
TGTGCCATCCACCGCCGTGAAGCTTTCTTT | CAIHRREAFF | - | TRBJ1-1 | 10 | TRBV19 | few
TGTGCCAGCAGCTCTAGCGGGACCACAGAGACCCAGTACTTC | CASSSSGTTETQYF | TRBD2 | TRBJ2-5 | 14 | TRBV7-9 | -
TGTGCCAGCAGTTTACAATCGTCGGCAGCGTCTTCCTACGAGCAGTACTTC | CASSLQSSAASSYEQYF | - | TRBJ2-7 | 17 | TRBV27 | many
TGTGCCAGCAGCTCCTCGTATACTAATGAAAAACTGTTTTTT | CASSSSYTNEKLFF | - | TRBJ1-4 | 14 | TRBV12-3/TRBV12-4 | -
TGTGCCAGCAGCTTAGGGGGGACAGGTGACGAGCAGTACTTC | CASSLGGTGDEQYF | TRBD1 | TRBJ2-7 | 14 | TRBV7-2 | few
TGTGCCAGCAGTTACGGCGGACTCGAGACAGATACGCAGTATTTT | CASSYGGLETDTQYF | - | TRBJ2-3 | 15 | TRBV6-5 | few
TGTGCCATCAGTGGAGGGGGTCGTTCCTACAATGAGCAGTACTTC | CAISGGGRSYNEQYF | - | TRBJ2-7 | 15 | TRBV10-3 | -
TGTGCCAGCAGCTTACCCGACAGAACTGAGTACTTC | CASSLPDRTEYF | - | TRBJ2-5 | 12 | TRBV5-6 | -
TGTGCCAGCAGCTTAGGGCAGCTCTATAATTCACCCCTCCACTTT | CASSLGQLYNSPLHF | - | TRBJ1-6 | 15 | TRBV7-2 | few
TGCGCCAGCAGCCTTAGCGGGGGAGACATACAAACCAAGCAGTTCTTC | CASSLSGGDIQTKQFF | TRBD2 | TRBJ2-1 | 16 | TRBV5-1 | many